The 21 T cell receptor beta chains in this list originate from one sample, sequenced in a study of Ad26.COV2.S vaccination and SARS-CoV-2 variants. Sequencing used immunoSEQ multiplex PCR; TCRdb keeps in-frame clones, though not all of them. The sample holds approximately 250,000 clones, roughly nine tenths seen once. Treatment noted: roughly 20 received Ad26.COV2.S at low or high dose, single or two shots; roughly five received placebo; per-sample allocation not given. Day 63 after the first vaccine or placebo injection was the time point for sampling. Sequencing was performed on peripheral blood, taken in a trial of Ad26.COV2.S vaccine versus placebo. The receptors here all came from a person between 18 and 60 years old who received the Ad26.COV2.S COVID-19 vaccine or a placebo.

The gene calls are TRBV2 and TRBJ1-6; a possible D gene is TRBD1 (6 bases). Per the germline V gene, CDR1 is SNHLY and CDR2 is FYNNEI. The CDR3 is 14 amino acids. V dropped 7 bases and J dropped 11 bases, with 18 bases sitting between them. The CDR3 reads CASTPGGPNPPLHF. The CDR3 bases are TGTGCCAGCACCCCTGGGGGGCCGAATCCACCCCTCCACTTT.

V is TRBV7-6 and J is TRBJ2-2, with D perhaps TRBD1 or TRBD2 (5 bases each). The CDR3 loop spans 15 amino acids. Trimming pared 7 bases from V and 1 base from J, leaving 13 bases between. Germline V gene sequence: CDR1 SGHVS, CDR2 FNYEAQ. The CDR3, as DNA: TGTGCCAGCACCACCGGGACCCTGAACACCGGGGAGCTGTTTTTT. Its protein is CASTTGTLNTGELFF.

This chain links TRBV15 with TRBJ1-3; perhaps TRBD1 as D (5 bases). CDR3 length: 13 residues. V was clipped by 8 bases and J by 0 bases, with 8 bases between them. The germline CDR1 and CDR2 sequences are LNHNV and YYDKDF (reference sequence). The CDR3 loop is CATRQISGNTIYF. The CDR3 DNA follows: TGTGCCACCCGACAGATCTCTGGAAACACCATATATTTT. Full variable domain (rest looked up from reference TRBV15 and TRBJ1-3): DAMVIQNPRYQVTQFGKPVTLSCSQTLNHNVMYWYQQKSSQAPKLLFHYYDKDFNNEADTPDNFQSRRPNTSFCFLDIRSPGLGDTAMYLCATRQISGNTIYFGEGSWLTVV.

The gene calls are TRBV4-1 and TRBJ2-2, with TRBD1 identical over 9 bases. CDR1 is MGHRA and CDR2 is YSYEKL in the germline V gene. The CDR3 runs to 14 residues. V was pared by 5 bases and J by 10 bases, with 8 bases of the junction left unmatched. The CDR3 coding sequence is TGCGCCAGCAGCTACACGGGACAGGGCAAGGAGCTGTTTTTT. It yields the protein CASSYTGQGKELFF.

The chain combines TRBV5-6 with TRBJ1-1; the match to TRBD1 covers 8 bases. The germline CDR1 and CDR2 sequences are SGHDT and YYEEEE. This CDR3 region has 18 residues. Unmatched junction bases numbered 16, after V lost 3 bases and J lost 3 bases. CDR3 DNA: TGTGCCAGCAGCTCTGGACAGGGCCTCATTTTGGGGTACACTGAAGCTTTCTTT. Amino acids: CASSSGQGLILGYTEAFF.

This sequence joins TRBV4-1 and TRBJ1-2; perhaps TRBD1 as D (6 bases). Between the trimmed V and J ends, which lost 0 bases and 4 bases, there was a span of 12 bases. The length of the CDR3 is 15 residues. Looked up from germline, CDR1 is MGHRA and CDR2 is YSYEKL. The CDR3 sequence is CASSQDGQWPYGYTF. The DNA of the CDR3 is TGCGCCAGCAGCCAAGACGGACAGTGGCCCTATGGCTACACCTTC.

The V call is TRBV18, the J call TRBJ2-5; TRBD2 matches at 13 bases. This CDR3 spans 15 amino acids. Looked up from germline, CDR1 is KGHSH and CDR2 is LQKENI. Unmatched junction bases numbered 5, after V lost 5 bases and J lost 5 bases. In nucleotides, the CDR3 is TGTGCCAGCTCATCTGGACTAGCGGGAGTGGAGACCCAGTACTTC. Its protein is CASSSGLAGVETQYF. The full variable domain, completed using reference TRBV18 and TRBJ2-5, is NAGVMQNPRHLVRRRGQEARLRCSPMKGHSHVYWYRQLPEEGLKFMVYLQKENIIDESGMPKERFSAEFPKEGPSILRIQQVVRGDSAAYFCASSSGLAGVETQYFGPGTRLLVL.

As DNA, the CDR3 is TGCGCCAGCAGCCAATCACCGGGACCCCACACTGAAGCTTTCTTT. It codes for CASSQSPGPHTEAFF. The chain combines TRBV4-1 with TRBJ1-1; maybe TRBD1 (5 bases). The V and J ends lost 2 bases and 3 bases respectively, with 13 bases between them. There are 15 residues in the CDR3. CDR1 MGHRA and CDR2 YSYEKL come from the germline V gene.

The V and J genes are TRBV7-2 and TRBJ2-7; D remains ambiguous. This CDR3 comprises 14 residues. V gave up 7 bases and J gave up 7 bases, with 20 bases separating them. The V gene's germline CDR1 is SGHTA and CDR2 FQGNSA. CDR3 DNA sequence: TGTGCCAGCACCCTCAACCAAGGCTTTGGGGAGCAGTACTTC. Protein: CASTLNQGFGEQYF.

This clone was detected a few times. This sample also contains other DNA sequences that code for the same CDR3. The chain employs TRBV6-4 and TRBJ2-3, with D tentatively TRBD1 (5 bases). Per the germline V gene, CDR1 is MRHNA and CDR2 is SNTAGT. V shed 3 bases and J shed 1 base, with 5 bases lying between them. CDR3 length equals 13 residues. The CDR3 loop is CASSEQGTDTQYF. The CDR3 DNA follows: TGTGCCAGCAGTGAACAGGGCACAGATACGCAGTATTTT.

The J gene is TRBJ2-5, the V gene TRBV30; TRBD1 matches 7 bases. Unmatched junction bases numbered 2, after V lost 2 bases and J lost 5 bases. The length of the CDR3 is 12 residues. Per germline, CDR1 GTSNPN and CDR2 SVGIG (reference sequence). The CDR3 here is CAWSHRGETQYF. CDR3 sequence (DNA): TGTGCCTGGAGTCACAGGGGCGAGACCCAGTACTTC.

V gene TRBV3-1 (or the pseudogene TRBV3-2) combines with J gene TRBJ2-7; no reliable D call. With 1 base removed from V and 5 bases from J, the gap between germline ends came to 12 bases. The germline gives CDR1 LGHDT, CDR2 YNNKEL (reference sequence). This CDR3 spans 14 amino acids. The CDR3 is CASSQVGFEHEQYV. The CDR3 DNA is TGTGCCAGCAGCCAAGTCGGGTTTGAGCACGAGCAGTACGTC.

The chain employs TRBV7-9 and TRBJ2-3; 9 bases map to TRBD1. Germline assignment: CDR1 SEHNR and CDR2 FQNEAQ (reference sequence). There are 14 residues in the CDR3. V shed 5 bases and J 7 bases; nucleotides not matched to a gene: 7. This chain's CDR3 is CASSPGTGRHTQYF. DNA for the CDR3: TGTGCCAGCAGCCCGGGGACAGGGAGGCATACGCAGTATTTT.

The rearrangement links TRBV19 to TRBJ2-7; D is ambiguous. In germline, CDR1 is LNHDA, CDR2 SQIVND (reference sequence). The CDR3 contains 15 residues. V dropped 4 bases and J dropped 0 bases, with 13 bases sitting between them. CDR3 region: CASSKVGYSSYEQYF. The CDR3, as DNA: TGTGCCAGTAGTAAGGTGGGGTATAGCTCCTACGAGCAGTACTTC.

The chain links TRBV4-1 to TRBJ1-2; 9 nucleotides line up with TRBD1. The CDR3 is 16 amino acids. V was pared by 2 bases and J by 4 bases, with 8 bases of the junction left unmatched. Germline V gene sequence: CDR1 MGHRA, CDR2 YSYEKL. This CDR3 reads CASSQPGQGKGYGYTF. CDR3 bases: TGCGCCAGCAGCCAACCGGGACAGGGAAAGGGCTATGGCTACACCTTC.

This rearrangement joins TRBV7-9 to TRBJ2-1; 9 nucleotides align to TRBD1. V gave up 5 bases and J gave up 6 bases; unmatched junction bases: 8. This CDR3 is built from 15 residues. Germline CDR1 reads SEHNR; CDR2 reads FQNEAQ (reference sequence). CDR3 loop: CASSRDRVPLNEQFF. In DNA form, the CDR3 reads TGTGCCAGCAGCCGGGACAGGGTCCCCCTCAATGAGCAGTTCTTC. Supplemented by reference TRBV7-9 and TRBJ2-1, the full variable domain reads DTGVSQNPRHKITKRGQNVTFRCDPISEHNRLYWYRQTLGQGPEFLTYFQNEAQLEKSRLLSDRFSAERPKGSFSTLEIQRTEQGDSAMYLCASSRDRVPLNEQFFGPGTRLTVL.

V is TRBV6-4 and J is TRBJ1-1, with TRBD1 matching over 7 bases. The V segment lost 7 bases and the J segment 5 bases; nucleotides outside the gene matches: 7. The CDR3 spans 13 residues. The germline gives CDR1 MRHNA, CDR2 SNTAGT. Here the CDR3 reads CASIKGARTEAFF. The CDR3 nucleotides are TGTGCCAGCATAAAGGGGGCAAGGACTGAAGCTTTCTTT.

The V call is TRBV7-8, the J call TRBJ2-7; TRBD2 matches 8 bases. V trimming: 0 bases; J trimming: 3 bases; junction bases outside the gene matches: 7. CDR3 length: 16 amino acids. Germline V gives CDR1 SGHVS, CDR2 FQNEAQ. For the CDR3, the DNA is TGTGCCAGCAGCTTAGCGGAGCGGGAGTGGATCTACGAGCAGTACGTC. Protein sequence: CASSLAEREWIYEQYV.

This chain connects TRBV10-3 to TRBJ2-3; no definite D call. V lost 4 bases, J lost 0 bases, and 20 bases lay in between. Germline V CDR1 and CDR2: ENHRY, SYGVKD. The CDR3 is made up of 18 amino acids. The CDR3 reads CAISGGVLGNPSTDTQYF. DNA of the CDR3: TGTGCCATCAGTGGGGGTGTCCTGGGCAACCCTAGCACAGATACGCAGTATTTT.

The V call is TRBV18, the J call TRBJ2-1; 8 nucleotides line up with TRBD1. Looked up from germline, CDR1 is KGHSH and CDR2 is LQKENI. The CDR3 sequence is 14 residues long. The V gene end was trimmed by 8 bases and the J gene end by 7 bases; junction bases not matched to a gene: 10. This chain's CDR3 is CASGGQGLGNEQFF. CDR3 nucleotide sequence: TGTGCCAGCGGAGGACAGGGCCTTGGAAATGAGCAGTTCTTC.

This sequence joins TRBV7-8 and TRBJ1-2; possibly TRBD1 for D (6 bases). The CDR3 runs 14 residues. V lost 3 bases, J lost 6 bases, and 14 bases lay in between. The germline CDR1 and CDR2 sequences are SGHVS and FQNEAQ. CDR3: CASSFTRAGDGYTF. CDR3 DNA: TGTGCCAGCAGCTTTACGCGGGCAGGGGATGGCTACACCTTC.